The entry below gives a single TCR beta chain sequence along with its context. The antigen remains undetermined. The data stem from a study of OX40 agonist ivuxolimab in advanced cancers. Study-level background: Patients' therapy was ivuxolimab, an antibody that acts as an agonist of OX40 (CD134). General study results and limits: Not determined was the antigen specificity of the expanded peripheral T cells. Expanded clones belonging to CD8+ T cells outnumbered, on average, those of CD4+.

Here immunoSEQ multiplex PCR was the method, and the copy in TCRdb shows in-frame clones only, minus some. The sample records some 64,000 clones, 83% being singletons. The TCR was taken from an adult with an advanced solid tumor such as melanoma, head and neck, liver or kidney cancer. The material was CD4+ or CD8+ T cells sorted from blood, obtained in a trial of the OX40 agonist ivuxolimab.

The CDR3 protein is CASSFGPLNTDTQYF. CDR3 sequence (DNA): TGTGCCAGCAGCTTCGGCCCGCTCAACACAGATACGCAGTATTTT. This chain connects TRBV5-6 to TRBJ2-3, with D hard to call. The germline V and J ends were trimmed by 2 bases and 2 bases, with 12 bases remaining between them. CDR1 and CDR2 from the germline V gene are SGHDT and YYEEEE. This CDR3 spans 15 amino acids.